The entry below describes one T cell receptor beta chain. Its antigen is not known. This sample was taken from a study of T cell repertoires in cytomegalovirus infection. From the reads, TCRdb called clonotypes with MiXCR, one entry per CDR3 protein. The repertoire holds approximately 300,000 distinct CDR3 sequences, with 25% to 35% as singletons. CDR1 is KGHSH and CDR2 is LQKENI in the germline V gene. The CDR3 consists of 14 residues. Germline trimming cut 2 bases from V and 8 bases from J; bases unmatched to any gene: 6. The chain has TRBV18 and TRBJ1-3; 7 bases fit TRBD1. The sample consisted of cultured PBMCs, taken from culture after CMV antigen stimulation. This sequence was found in a human donor in good health (CMV status not recorded). Some clones in this sample may be carry-over from other donors' samples. Here the CDR3 DNA reads TGTGCCAGCTCACCAGGGACAGCTTACGACACCATATATTTT. Translating gives CASSPGTAYDTIYF.